The 30 T cell receptor beta chains below all came from one sample that was sequenced in a study of blood T cell repertoires in COVID-19. Here immunoSEQ multiplex PCR was the method, and the copy in TCRdb shows in-frame clones only, minus some. The sample lists about 160,000 clones, about nine tenths seen once, with approximately 5% in the top ten. The specimen was peripheral blood. The receptor set was obtained from a man aged 25-40 years with COVID-19, enrolled during active disease.

This chain uses TRBV7-3 with TRBJ2-1; D is ambiguous. The CDR3 totals 14 residues. Germline values: CDR1 SGHTA, CDR2 FQGTGA. V lost 3 bases, J lost 0 bases, and 6 bases lay in between. The CDR3 is CASSFPGSYNEQFF. The CDR3 DNA is TGTGCCAGCAGCTTCCCCGGCTCCTACAATGAGCAGTTCTTC.

The chain couples TRBV10-3 to TRBJ2-3, with 13 bases fitting TRBD2. The V segment lost 6 bases and the J segment 3 bases; nucleotides outside the gene matches: 12. CDR1 ENHRY and CDR2 SYGVKD come from the germline V gene. This CDR3 has 18 amino acids. CDR3 protein: CAIRPAPGLAGVTDTQYF. CDR3 DNA sequence: TGTGCCATCAGACCGGCCCCCGGACTAGCGGGAGTTACAGATACGCAGTATTTT.

Only a few counts were recorded for this clone. The rearrangement links TRBV2 to TRBJ2-2, with 10 bases that match TRBD1. Germline CDR1 is SNHLY and CDR2 is FYNNEI. CDR3 length equals 16 residues. The ends lost 6 bases at V and 0 bases at J; junction bases unmatched: 4. DNA of the CDR3: TGTGCCAGCAGGGCTGGGACAGGGGCGAACACCGGGGAGCTGTTTTTT. Encoded protein: CASRAGTGANTGELFF. The variable domain in full, completed from reference TRBV2 and TRBJ2-2, reads EPEVTQTPSHQVTQMGQEVILRCVPISNHLYFYWYRQILGQKVEFLVSFYNNEISEKSEIFDDQFSVERPDGSNFTLKIRSTKLEDSAMYFCASRAGTGANTGELFFGEGSRLTVL.

The V and J genes are TRBV6-2 or TRBV6-3 and TRBJ2-1; no clear D gene. The length of the CDR3 is 14 residues. Germline V gives CDR1 MNHEY, CDR2 SVGEGT. V gave up 2 bases and J gave up 4 bases, with 9 bases separating them. The DNA for the CDR3 is TGTGCCAGCAGTTACGGCGGTGAATACAATGAGCAGTTCTTC. Translated: CASSYGGEYNEQFF.

The chain uses TRBV30 and TRBJ2-2, with a weak D call TRBD1 (7 bases). Trimming left V 3 bases short and J 6 bases short, with 17 bases between. Germline CDR1 reads GTSNPN; CDR2 reads SVGIG (reference sequence). The CDR3 runs 15 residues. The CDR3 region has the DNA TGTGCCTGGAGCCGGTGGAGGGGGCAAGCCGGGGAGCTGTTTTTT. It specifies CAWSRWRGQAGELFF.

The chain carries TRBV7-3 and TRBJ2-2; 9 nucleotides agree with TRBD2. Germline CDR1 reads SGHTA; CDR2 reads FQGTGA. CDR3 length equals 18 residues. The J segment lost 5 bases and the V segment lost 4 bases, leaving 14 bases of the junction unmatched. CDR3 residues: CASSSGVLAGMGTGELFF. The DNA for the CDR3 is TGTGCCAGCAGCTCAGGGGTGCTAGCGGGAATGGGGACCGGGGAGCTGTTTTTT.

The chain links TRBV6-5 to TRBJ2-7; D remains ambiguous. The CDR3 length is 13 residues. The germline V gene encodes CDR1 MNHEY and CDR2 SVGAGI. Trimming removed 3 bases from V and 0 bases from J, with 6 bases in between. Here the CDR3 DNA reads TGTGCCAGCAGTTATCAGTACTCCTACGAGCAGTACTTC. Protein product: CASSYQYSYEQYF.

The table lists this clone with a count of one. This chain joins TRBV7-2 and TRBJ2-7; 8 nucleotides agree with TRBD1. The CDR3 sequence is 14 residues long. The V gene's germline CDR1 is SGHTA and CDR2 FQGNSA. Trimming at V came to 4 bases and at J to 4 bases, leaving 6 bases not matched to a gene. CDR3 loop: CASSSSGGHYEQYF. CDR3 in DNA: TGTGCCAGCAGCTCGTCAGGGGGCCATTACGAGCAGTACTTC.

The rearrangement links TRBV7-3 to TRBJ2-1; 8 bases align to TRBD2. The germline V gene encodes CDR1 SGHTA and CDR2 FQGTGA. This CDR3 is 15 amino acids long. After removal of 2 bases from V and 3 bases from J, the junction contained 3 bases not matched to a gene. In DNA form, the CDR3 reads TGTGCCAGCAGCTTACGCGGGGGGAACTACAATGAGCAGTTCTTC. This encodes CASSLRGGNYNEQFF. Full variable domain (missing parts from reference TRBV7-3 and TRBJ2-1): GAGVSQTPSNKVTEKGKYVELRCDPISGHTALYWYRQSLGQGPEFLIYFQGTGAADDSGLPNDRFFAVRPEGSVSTLKIQRTERGDSAVYLCASSLRGGNYNEQFFGPGTRLTVL.

Here the CDR3 DNA reads TGCGCCAGCAGCCCCGACAGAGTACGCGAGCAGTACTTC. It encodes CASSPDRVREQYF. This sequence joins TRBV5-1 and TRBJ2-7; D may be TRBD1 (5 bases). The CDR3 covers 13 residues. Germline CDR1 is SGHRS and CDR2 is YFSETQ. Trimming removed 4 bases at V and 6 bases at J, with 14 bases between. Full variable domain (outside the CDR3, taken from reference TRBV5-1 and TRBJ2-7): KAGVTQTPRYLIKTRGQQVTLSCSPISGHRSVSWYQQTPGQGLQFLFEYFSETQRNKGNFPGRFSGRQFSNSRSEMNVSTLELGDSALYLCASSPDRVREQYFGPGTRLTVT.

V usage is TRBV5-1 and J usage is TRBJ1-4; TRBD1 matches at 9 bases. CDR3 length: 15 residues. Germline trimming cut 0 bases from V and 10 bases from J; bases unmatched to any gene: 7. Germline CDR1 reads SGHRS; CDR2 reads YFSETQ. CDR3 residues: CASSLADRGGGKLFF. CDR3 DNA sequence: TGCGCCAGCAGCTTGGCGGACAGGGGCGGTGGAAAACTGTTTTTT.

This clone was picked up one time. The rearrangement uses TRBV30 and TRBJ1-4, with a weak D call TRBD1 (6 bases). In germline, CDR1 is GTSNPN, CDR2 SVGIG (reference sequence). The CDR3 is made up of 14 amino acids. Trimming cost V 0 bases and J 8 bases, with 13 bases left between them. The CDR3 spells CAWSVWGLGEKLFF. The CDR3 bases are TGTGCCTGGAGTGTATGGGGGCTTGGCGAAAAACTGTTTTTT.

This chain connects TRBV5-1 to TRBJ1-2, with unresolved D. The V gene's germline CDR1 is SGHRS and CDR2 YFSETQ. V was pared by 2 bases and J by 4 bases, with 18 bases between. This CDR3 spans 16 amino acids. CDR3 DNA sequence: TGCGCCAGCAGCTTCCGGACTGGAGAAGGCATCTATGGCTACACCTTC. Translated: CASSFRTGEGIYGYTF.

The V call is TRBV6-4, the J call TRBJ2-5, with D possibly matching TRBD1 (6 bases). The CDR3 length is 15 residues. V was pared by 2 bases and J by 4 bases, with 14 bases between. Germline CDR1 is MRHNA and CDR2 is SNTAGT. The CDR3 reads CASSDVPGAGETQYF. The CDR3 region has the DNA TGTGCCAGCAGTGACGTCCCAGGGGCAGGAGAGACCCAGTACTTC.

This chain links TRBV3-1 (or the pseudogene TRBV3-2) with TRBJ1-2; D is undetermined. The CDR3 contains 17 residues. Germline V lookup: CDR1 LGHDT, CDR2 YNNKEL (reference sequence). Trimming stripped 1 base from V and 0 bases from J, with 15 bases between. The CDR3 loop is CASSQAPAGIANYGYTF. The CDR3, as DNA: TGTGCCAGCAGCCAAGCCCCGGCGGGAATAGCTAACTATGGCTACACCTTC.

The chain uses TRBV18 and TRBJ2-7, with 7 positions matching TRBD1. The junction had 2 bases not matched to a gene; V was cut back by 2 bases and J by 1 base. This CDR3 region has 14 residues. CDR1 and CDR2 (germline): KGHSH, LQKENI. CDR3 sequence reads: CASSPGTESYEQYF. The CDR3 DNA follows: TGTGCCAGCTCACCAGGGACAGAATCCTACGAGCAGTACTTC.

The CDR3 reads CASSRTSGDKETQYF. The CDR3 DNA reads as TGTGCCAGCAGCCGGACTAGCGGGGACAAAGAGACCCAGTACTTC. The chain employs TRBV7-3 and TRBJ2-5; 12 bases map to TRBD2. The CDR3 length is 15 residues. Germline lookup yields CDR1 SGHTA and CDR2 FQGTGA. V lost 5 bases and J lost 3; bases outside the gene matches: 4.

The count of this clone is one. V usage is TRBV13 and J usage is TRBJ2-3; 9 bases line up with TRBD1. In germline, CDR1 is PRHDT, CDR2 FYEKMQ (reference sequence). The J segment lost 6 bases and the V segment lost 5 bases, leaving 12 bases of the junction unmatched. This CDR3 has 16 residues. This chain's CDR3 is CASSPSTGGVFDTQYF. DNA of the CDR3: TGTGCCAGCAGCCCCTCTACAGGGGGCGTTTTTGATACGCAGTATTTT.

The chain links TRBV18 to TRBJ2-7; a weak D match, TRBD2 (5 bases). Per the germline V gene, CDR1 is KGHSH and CDR2 is LQKENI. This CDR3 contains 15 residues. Trimming removed 3 bases at V and 0 bases at J, with 12 bases between. The chain's CDR3 is CASSPRQRSSYEQYF. CDR3 DNA: TGTGCCAGCTCACCTAGGCAGCGGAGCTCCTACGAGCAGTACTTC.

The chain carries TRBV11-2 and TRBJ1-2; 7 bases are shared with TRBD1. There are 13 residues in the CDR3. With V trimmed by 4 bases and J by 5 bases, 4 bases remained unmatched. The germline gives CDR1 SGHAT, CDR2 FQNNGV. The CDR3 nucleotides are TGTGCCAGCAGCTCGACAGGGTGGTATGGCTACACCTTC. This sequence encodes CASSSTGWYGYTF.

The gene calls are TRBV4-3 and TRBJ2-7; D perhaps matches TRBD1 (5 bases). Germline values: CDR1 LGHNA, CDR2 YSLEER. The CDR3 runs 15 residues. The ends were cut back, 0 bases at V and 5 bases at J, with 14 bases in the middle. CDR3 in amino acids: CASSQDPSGPNEQYF. As DNA, the CDR3 is TGCGCCAGCAGCCAAGATCCTTCAGGGCCGAACGAGCAGTACTTC.

This clone showed up just once. The chain recombines TRBV19 with TRBJ1-1; D gene unclear. Germline V lookup: CDR1 LNHDA, CDR2 SQIVND (reference sequence). CDR3 size: 14 residues. V was clipped by 6 bases and J by 0 bases, with 11 bases between them. CDR3 DNA sequence: TGTGCCAGTAGATTTCCGGGATTGAACACTGAAGCTTTCTTT. It yields the protein CASRFPGLNTEAFF. The full variable domain, in which reference TRBV19 and TRBJ1-1 provide the parts outside the CDR3, is DGGITQSPKYLFRKEGQNVTLSCEQNLNHDAMYWYRQDPGQGLRLIYYSQIVNDFQKGDIAEGYSVSREKKESFPLTVTSAQKNPTAFYLCASRFPGLNTEAFFGQGTRLTVV.

This clone appeared once. The rearrangement links TRBV16 to TRBJ1-4, with D uncertain. The CDR3 has 17 amino acids. V was cut by 6 bases and J by 7 bases, with 24 bases left in between. CDR1 and CDR2 (germline): KGHSY, FQNENV. The CDR3 loop reads CASRTLDGRKGGEKLFF. The CDR3 DNA reads TGTGCCAGCAGAACATTGGACGGGAGGAAGGGCGGTGAAAAACTGTTTTTT.

The rearrangement joins TRBV6-1 to TRBJ1-1; possible D gene TRBD1, 5 bases. The CDR3 has 16 residues. V was pared by 3 bases and J by 4 bases, with 18 bases between. Germline CDR1 and CDR2: MNHNS and SASEGT. CDR3: CASSDMGLRVSTEAFF. Here the CDR3 DNA reads TGTGCCAGCAGTGATATGGGACTTAGGGTGAGCACTGAAGCTTTCTTT.

This clone came up a few times. The chain couples TRBV6-2 or TRBV6-3 to TRBJ2-7, with 10 bases fitting TRBD2. Germline-derived CDR1 and CDR2 are MNHEY and SVGEGT. The CDR3 length is 18 residues. The junction had 11 bases not matched to a gene; V was cut back by 1 base and J by 2 bases. As DNA, the CDR3 is TGTGCCAGCAGTTACTGGGACTCTAGCGGGAGTCGACCCTACGAGCAGTACTTC. Amino acids: CASSYWDSSGSRPYEQYF.

This chain joins TRBV19 and TRBJ2-1; TRBD2 might be the D (5 bases). There are 15 residues in the CDR3. Looked up from germline, CDR1 is LNHDA and CDR2 is SQIVND (reference sequence). V was pared by 1 base and J by 4 bases, with 11 bases between. In DNA, the CDR3 is TGTGCCAGTAGTATAGGCGGCGGGTTGTACAATGAGCAGTTCTTC. This sequence encodes CASSIGGGLYNEQFF.

The chain carries TRBV5-4 and TRBJ2-1; 7 bases map to TRBD2. The trim removed 8 bases at V and 2 bases at J, leaving 7 bases unmatched. The germline gives CDR1 SGHNT, CDR2 YYREEE (reference sequence). CDR3 length: 14 residues. The CDR3, as DNA: TGTGCCAGATCTTGGGGGGGAACCTACAATGAGCAGTTCTTC. This codes for CARSWGGTYNEQFF.

The chain combines TRBV19 with TRBJ2-1; tentatively, D is TRBD2 (7 bases). The germline V gene encodes CDR1 LNHDA and CDR2 SQIVND (reference sequence). Deletions cut 5 bases from V and 6 bases from J, with 17 bases between. The CDR3 has 15 amino acids. The CDR3 DNA follows: TGTGCCAGTAGTGAAAGGGGGGAGGGCCGCAATGAGCAGTTCTTC. Residues: CASSERGEGRNEQFF.

This clone was observed a few times. The chain couples TRBV6-4 to TRBJ2-3; 7 positions match TRBD1. Per germline, CDR1 MRHNA and CDR2 SNTAGT. V lost 0 bases to trimming and J lost 4 bases; unmatched junction nucleotides: 1. The CDR3 consists of 14 residues. This CDR3 reads CASSDSQGADTQYF. The CDR3 DNA follows: TGTGCCAGCAGTGACTCGCAGGGGGCAGATACGCAGTATTTT.

This sequence joins TRBV2 and TRBJ1-1, with D perhaps TRBD1 (6 bases). V was pared by 6 bases and J by 5 bases, with 16 bases between. Germline lookup yields CDR1 SNHLY and CDR2 FYNNEI. The CDR3 loop spans 14 amino acids. CDR3 sequence: CASRWDQGLTEAFF. CDR3 in DNA: TGTGCCAGCAGGTGGGACCAGGGGTTAACTGAAGCTTTCTTT. The entire variable domain, with the rest obtained from reference TRBV2 and TRBJ1-1, is as follows: EPEVTQTPSHQVTQMGQEVILRCVPISNHLYFYWYRQILGQKVEFLVSFYNNEISEKSEIFDDQFSVERPDGSNFTLKIRSTKLEDSAMYFCASRWDQGLTEAFFGQGTRLTVV.